Following are 7 T cell receptor beta chains from one sample sequenced in a study of siplizumab effects on memory and regulatory T cells. The protocol was immunoSEQ multiplex PCR, while the TCRdb copy is restricted to in-frame clones and leaves out a portion. The table lists roughly 50,000 clones, about 93% of them singletons. Sequencing was carried out using CD8+ T cells sorted from blood. These receptors all come from a human donor in good health.

V gene TRBV5-1 combines with J gene TRBJ2-2; TRBD2 might be the D (5 bases). The germline V and J ends were trimmed by 6 bases and 2 bases, with 8 bases remaining between them. The CDR3 has 13 residues. Germline CDR1 and CDR2: SGHRS and YFSETQ. The CDR3: CASTEDNTGELFF. The CDR3, as DNA: TGCGCCAGCACGGAGGATAACACCGGGGAGCTGTTTTTT.

The genes are TRBV2 and TRBJ2-7, with D perhaps matching TRBD2 (6 bases). This CDR3 comprises 12 residues. From germline, CDR1 is SNHLY and CDR2 FYNNEI. V lost 8 bases and J lost 3, with 11 bases in between. CDR3 sequence (DNA): TGTGCCAGCTGGAGGAGGGACTACGAGCAGTACTTC. It codes for CASWRRDYEQYF.

The chain has TRBV9 and TRBJ2-5, with D perhaps matching TRBD1 (6 bases). There are 16 residues in the CDR3. The germline CDR1 and CDR2 sequences are SGDLS and YYNGEE. Trimming stripped 2 bases from V and 7 bases from J, with 21 bases between. CDR3 in DNA: TGTGCCAGCAGCGTCGGGATCCATAGGGGGTTTGTGACCCAGTACTTC. This codes for CASSVGIHRGFVTQYF.

This chain uses TRBV5-4 with TRBJ1-1; 8 bases agree with TRBD1. V lost 3 bases to trimming and J lost 3 bases; unmatched junction nucleotides: 7. CDR3 size: 15 residues. From germline, CDR1 is SGHNT and CDR2 YYREEE (reference sequence). The CDR3 DNA reads TGTGCCAGCAGCTCAGGACAGGGTCCGGACACTGAAGCTTTCTTT. Translated, it gives CASSSGQGPDTEAFF. Full variable domain (rest looked up from reference TRBV5-4 and TRBJ1-1): ETGVTQSPTHLIKTRGQQVTLRCSSQSGHNTVSWYQQALGQGPQFIFQYYREEENGRGNFPPRFSGLQFPNYSSELNVNALELDDSALYLCASSSGQGPDTEAFFGQGTRLTVV.

The rearrangement links TRBV9 to TRBJ2-2; weak D call: TRBD2 (7 bases). Trimming removed 0 bases from V and 5 bases from J, with 17 bases in between. Germline assignment: CDR1 SGDLS and CDR2 YYNGEE. The CDR3 consists of 17 residues. CDR3: CASSVGWTRGETGELFF. CDR3 coding DNA: TGTGCCAGCAGCGTAGGATGGACTAGGGGGGAAACCGGGGAGCTGTTTTTT.

The chain has TRBV30 and TRBJ2-3; tentative D call: TRBD2 (5 bases). Germline loops: CDR1 GTSNPN, CDR2 SVGIG (reference sequence). CDR3 length equals 15 residues. Trimming took 3 bases from V and 2 from J, leaving 15 bases between them. DNA of the CDR3: TGTGCCTGGAGCCTTTGGGGTGACTACACAGATACGCAGTATTTT. Translation gives CAWSLWGDYTDTQYF.

V gene TRBV28 combines with J gene TRBJ1-1; D is ambiguous. The CDR3 has 14 amino acids. Trimming shortened V by 4 bases and J by 5 bases, and 14 bases separated the two germline ends. Germline-derived CDR1 and CDR2 are MDHEN and SYDVKM. The CDR3 region is CASSWVGARTEAFF. The CDR3 nucleotides are TGTGCCAGCAGTTGGGTTGGCGCCCGGACTGAAGCTTTCTTT.